Each of the 30 T cell receptor beta chains below was sequenced from the same sample in a study of OX40 agonist ivuxolimab in advanced cancers. TCRdb's table, derived via immunoSEQ multiplex PCR, lists solely in-frame clones and lacks some. The sample contains 50,000 or so clones, around 88% of which appear only once. Specimen: CD4+ or CD8+ T cells sorted from blood, collected in a trial of the OX40 agonist ivuxolimab. Receptors were obtained from an adult with an advanced solid tumor such as melanoma, head and neck, liver or kidney cancer.

The CDR3 DNA is TGTGCCAGCAGTCTCCTAGGGGAGGGAGTAGATACGCAGTATTTT. This sequence encodes CASSLLGEGVDTQYF. V usage is TRBV6-6 and J usage is TRBJ2-3, with 7 bases matching TRBD2. Germline loops: CDR1 MNHNY, CDR2 SVGAGI (reference sequence). The CDR3 runs to 15 residues. The V segment lost 5 bases and the J segment 5 bases; nucleotides outside the gene matches: 10.

The chain couples TRBV27 to TRBJ2-1; TRBD1 agrees at 7 bases. Losses at the gene ends were 5 bases for V and 5 bases for J; bases not matched to a gene: 12. The germline CDR1 and CDR2 sequences are MNHEY and SMNVEV (reference sequence). This CDR3 contains 16 residues. CDR3 amino acids: CASSLTGQPPDNEQFF. As DNA, the CDR3 is TGTGCCAGCAGTCTCACGGGACAGCCCCCCGACAATGAGCAGTTCTTC.

The V call is TRBV6-4, the J call TRBJ2-5; no reliable D call. The CDR3 loop spans 15 amino acids. V was trimmed by 5 bases and J by 4 bases, leaving 17 bases between them. Germline lookup yields CDR1 MRHNA and CDR2 SNTAGT. CDR3 amino acids: CASSMRYVMGETQYF. Here the CDR3 DNA reads TGTGCCAGCAGTATGAGGTATGTAATGGGAGAGACCCAGTACTTC.

The chain links TRBV7-2 to TRBJ1-2; no definite D call. Germline CDR1 is SGHTA and CDR2 is FQGNSA. V was cut by 6 bases and J by 4 bases, with 18 bases left in between. The CDR3 covers 15 residues. The CDR3 DNA is TGTGCCAGCAGTTACCGGTCTCGTCAATCCTATGGCTACACCTTC. Its protein is CASSYRSRQSYGYTF.

The chain has TRBV28 and TRBJ2-2; D remains unclear. Trimming removed 5 bases from V and 4 bases from J, with 8 bases in between. The CDR3 length is 13 residues. Looked up from germline, CDR1 is MDHEN and CDR2 is SYDVKM. This chain's CDR3 is CASSDTSTGELFF. The CDR3 DNA sequence: TGTGCCAGCAGTGATACATCCACCGGGGAGCTGTTTTTT.

The chain combines TRBV28 with TRBJ2-7; a weak D match, TRBD1 (6 bases). This CDR3 spans 14 amino acids. Germline-derived CDR1 and CDR2 are MDHEN and SYDVKM. The germline V and J ends were trimmed by 6 bases and 0 bases, with 12 bases remaining between them. Here the CDR3 reads CASSNRVSSYEQYF. DNA for the CDR3: TGTGCCAGCAGCAACAGGGTGAGCTCCTACGAGCAGTACTTC.

The chain employs TRBV5-5 and TRBJ1-5, with D hard to call. The CDR3 extends over 14 amino acids. Between the trimmed V and J ends, which lost 2 bases and 4 bases, there was a span of 10 bases. The germline CDR1 and CDR2 sequences are SGHKS and YYEKEE (reference sequence). The CDR3: CASSFEGGNQPQHF. The CDR3 DNA is TGTGCCAGCAGCTTTGAGGGTGGTAATCAGCCCCAGCATTTT.

The rearrangement joins TRBV11-2 to TRBJ2-2, with TRBD1 matching 10 bases. This CDR3 spans 16 amino acids. V was clipped by 5 bases and J by 4 bases; unmatched bases: 7. The germline V gene has CDR1 SGHAT and CDR2 FQNNGV. The CDR3 DNA is TGTGCCAGCAGCCCACGGACAGGGGGTTTCACCGGGGAGCTGTTTTTT. It yields the protein CASSPRTGGFTGELFF.

The chain carries TRBV27 and TRBJ2-7; 7 bases fit TRBD1. Germline V gene lookup returns CDR1 MNHEY and CDR2 SMNVEV (reference sequence). This CDR3 spans 14 amino acids. V lost 6 bases to trimming and J lost 3 bases; unmatched junction nucleotides: 8. The CDR3 nucleotides are TGTGCCAGCAGAATTACCGGGACAGACTACGAGCAGTACTTC. Translation: CASRITGTDYEQYF.

The CDR3 DNA follows: TGTGCCAGTAGTATATCAAGGGTCCCAACAGATACGCAGTATTTT. Protein product: CASSISRVPTDTQYF. The chain employs TRBV19 and TRBJ2-3; D not resolved. Germline assignment: CDR1 LNHDA and CDR2 SQIVND (reference sequence). The CDR3 extends over 15 amino acids. V was cut by 2 bases and J by 3 bases, with 12 bases left in between. Full variable domain (outside the CDR3, taken from reference TRBV19 and TRBJ2-3): DGGITQSPKYLFRKEGQNVTLSCEQNLNHDAMYWYRQDPGQGLRLIYYSQIVNDFQKGDIAEGYSVSREKKESFPLTVTSAQKNPTAFYLCASSISRVPTDTQYFGPGTRLTVL.

V usage is TRBV7-9 and J usage is TRBJ2-5; 10 nucleotides match TRBD2. The CDR3 length is 15 residues. Germline loops: CDR1 SEHNR, CDR2 FQNEAQ (reference sequence). V lost 4 bases, J lost 5 bases, and 7 bases stayed unmatched. CDR3 DNA sequence: TGTGCCAGCAGCTCCGTAGCGGGAGGCCTGGAGACCCAGTACTTC. Protein product: CASSSVAGGLETQYF.

This clone was seen a single time. This sequence joins TRBV2 and TRBJ2-3; TRBD2 matches at 10 bases. The CDR3 covers 17 residues. With 2 bases clipped from V and 3 bases from J, the junction kept 8 bases outside the gene matches. Germline V gene data show CDR1 as SNHLY and CDR2 as FYNNEI. The CDR3 sequence: CASSEWILAGDTDTQYF. The CDR3 coding sequence is TGTGCCAGCAGTGAATGGATCCTAGCGGGAGATACAGATACGCAGTATTTT.

This chain's CDR3 is CASSWASYNSPLHF. CDR3 DNA sequence: TGTGCCAGCAGTTGGGCGTCCTATAATTCACCCCTCCACTTT. The rearrangement joins TRBV6-5 to TRBJ1-6; no firm D call. CDR3 length equals 14 residues. From germline, CDR1 is MNHEY and CDR2 SVGAGI. V was pared by 4 bases and J by 1 base, with 5 bases between.

The rearrangement links TRBV9 to TRBJ2-3; the D is unclear. This CDR3 contains 14 residues. Germline V lookup: CDR1 SGDLS, CDR2 YYNGEE. Trimming took 1 base from V and 5 from J, leaving 11 bases between them. The CDR3 sequence: CASSVIGIGDTQYF. CDR3 in DNA: TGTGCCAGCAGCGTAATCGGAATCGGAGATACGCAGTATTTT.

This chain joins TRBV4-1 and TRBJ1-6; D unclear. Germline V CDR1 and CDR2: MGHRA, YSYEKL. The CDR3 runs 15 residues. The V end was cut by 0 bases, the J end by 7 bases, with 10 bases between. DNA of the CDR3: TGCGCCAGCAGCCAAGACCCCGCACTGAATTCACCCCTCCACTTT. Translated, it gives CASSQDPALNSPLHF.

The chain has TRBV10-3 and TRBJ2-7; D is unresolved. V dropped 8 bases and J dropped 0 bases, with 14 bases sitting between them. Germline assignment: CDR1 ENHRY and CDR2 SYGVKD. The CDR3 is made up of 14 amino acids. CDR3 coding DNA: TGTGCCATCTCCCAGCTCCCCACCTCCTACGAGCAGTACTTC. Translating gives CAISQLPTSYEQYF.

The V gene is TRBV25-1, the J gene TRBJ2-1; D unclear. Trimming left V 4 bases short and J 9 bases short, with 13 bases between. Germline V gene data show CDR1 as MGHDK and CDR2 as SYGVNS. The CDR3 length is 13 residues. The CDR3 sequence: CASSGPLAGEQFF. DNA for the CDR3: TGTGCCAGCAGTGGGCCCTTAGCAGGTGAGCAGTTCTTC.

This clone was seen a single time. V and J are TRBV5-5 and TRBJ1-5; D may be TRBD1 (5 bases). The germline CDR1 and CDR2 sequences are SGHKS and YYEKEE (reference sequence). The CDR3 has 14 amino acids. V was trimmed by 2 bases and J by 2 bases, leaving 8 bases between them. In nucleotides, the CDR3 is TGTGCCAGCAGCTTCCGGGGGGGCAATCAGCCCCAGCATTTT. Translating gives CASSFRGGNQPQHF.

The chain joins TRBV14 to TRBJ1-5; 7 positions agree with TRBD1. With V trimmed by 7 bases and J by 0 bases, 9 bases remained unmatched. CDR1 is SGHDN, CDR2 FVKESK, per germline. This CDR3 is 16 amino acids long. The CDR3 reads CASIRWTGYSNQPQHF. DNA for the CDR3: TGTGCCAGCATACGGTGGACAGGTTATAGCAATCAGCCCCAGCATTTT.

The J gene is TRBJ2-7, the V gene TRBV30, with 7 bases aligning to TRBD1. This CDR3 is built from 13 residues. The germline V gene encodes CDR1 GTSNPN and CDR2 SVGIG (reference sequence). Trimming cost V 5 bases and J 1 base; bases outside gene matches: 5. CDR3 nucleotide sequence: TGTGCCTGGCTGGACAGGACATCCTACGAGCAGTACTTC. It translates to CAWLDRTSYEQYF.

The chain couples TRBV19 to TRBJ1-2; TRBD1 agrees at 7 bases. CDR1 is LNHDA, CDR2 SQIVND, per germline (reference sequence). This CDR3 has 12 residues. V was pared by 8 bases and J by 6 bases, with 6 bases of the junction left unmatched. The CDR3 bases are TGTGCCAGTTCTACAGGGGTAGATGGCTACACCTTC. Encoded protein: CASSTGVDGYTF.

Here the CDR3 reads CASSQKREGYYEQYF. CDR3 in DNA: TGTGCCAGCAGCCAAAAGCGCGAGGGGTACTACGAGCAGTACTTC. The rearrangement joins TRBV4-2 to TRBJ2-7; D tentatively reads TRBD1 or TRBD2 (5 bases each). CDR1 and CDR2 from the germline V gene are LGHNA and YNFKEQ. The CDR3 loop spans 15 amino acids. Trimming stripped 2 bases from V and 3 bases from J, with 14 bases between.

The CDR3 DNA sequence: TGTGCCAGCAGTTTTGGGGGACAGGGATTTTATGGCTACACCTTC. Its translation is CASSFGGQGFYGYTF. The V gene is TRBV27, the J gene TRBJ1-2, with 9 bases fitting TRBD1. The CDR3 sequence is 15 residues long. V shed 3 bases and J 5 bases; nucleotides not matched to a gene: 7. Germline V gene data show CDR1 as MNHEY and CDR2 as SMNVEV (reference sequence).

This chain uses TRBV5-4 with TRBJ2-3; no definite D call. The germline CDR1 and CDR2 sequences are SGHNT and YYREEE (reference sequence). This CDR3 region has 15 residues. V lost 0 bases and J 0 bases, leaving 8 bases between the germline ends. CDR3 nucleotide sequence: TGTGCCAGCAGCTTGGGTTGGTCTAGCACAGATACGCAGTATTTT. Its protein product is CASSLGWSSTDTQYF.

The chain carries TRBV7-8 and TRBJ2-5; D ambiguous. V was shortened by 5 bases and J by 4 bases, with 11 bases between the two germline ends. In germline, CDR1 is SGHVS, CDR2 FQNEAQ. The CDR3 totals 13 residues. The CDR3 spells CASSPPRIETQYF. The DNA of the CDR3 is TGTGCCAGCAGCCCCCCCAGGATAGAGACCCAGTACTTC. The variable domain in full, with the rest retrieved from reference TRBV7-8 and TRBJ2-5, is GAGVSQSPRYKVAKRGQDVALRCDPISGHVSLFWYQQALGQGPEFLTYFQNEAQLDKSGLPSDRFFAERPEGSVSTLKIQRTQQEDSAVYLCASSPPRIETQYFGPGTRLLVL.

The chain combines TRBV5-5 with TRBJ2-1; D is perhaps TRBD1 or TRBD2 (5 bases each). This CDR3 spans 17 amino acids. CDR1 and CDR2 (germline): SGHKS, YYEKEE (reference sequence). The V end was cut by 4 bases, the J end by 2 bases, with 19 bases between. The CDR3 nucleotides are TGTGCCAGCAGCCTCCAGGGAGACATCAACCCCTACAATGAGCAGTTCTTC. This gives the protein CASSLQGDINPYNEQFF.

As concerns this clone: The junction differs from germline at one of its ends, possibly a read error. The chain recombines TRBV7-9 with TRBJ1-2; TRBD1 matches 7 bases. CDR3 length: 12 amino acids. Germline V CDR1 and CDR2: SEHNR, FQNEAQ (reference sequence). CDR3 in amino acids: CAVSAATGPLSF. Written as DNA, the CDR3 is TGTGCCGTATCAGCCGCGACAGGGCCGCTCTCCTTC.

The V gene is TRBV5-1, the J gene TRBJ1-4; D unresolved. CDR1 is SGHRS, CDR2 YFSETQ, per germline. Trimming left V 4 bases short and J 0 bases short, with 10 bases between. The CDR3 consists of 15 residues. The CDR3 sequence is CASSPDGATNEKLFF. For the CDR3, the DNA is TGCGCCAGCAGCCCGGACGGCGCAACTAATGAAAAACTGTTTTTT.

The chain carries TRBV9 and TRBJ1-3; D possibly corresponds to TRBD1 (5 bases). V gave up 4 bases and J gave up 4 bases, with 15 bases separating them. Germline CDR1 and CDR2: SGDLS and YYNGEE. This CDR3 has 15 amino acids. The CDR3 coding sequence is TGTGCCAGCAGCCCCTCCGGGGGTATAGGAAACACCATATATTTT. It codes for CASSPSGGIGNTIYF.

This chain links TRBV6-5 with TRBJ2-3, with TRBD1 identical over 7 bases. This CDR3 has 15 residues. V lost 6 bases and J lost 0; bases outside the gene matches: 6. Looked up from germline, CDR1 is MNHEY and CDR2 is SVGAGI. The CDR3 loop reads CASSKGTVSTDTQYF. Here the CDR3 DNA reads TGTGCCAGCAGCAAAGGGACAGTAAGCACAGATACGCAGTATTTT.